This T cell receptor (beta chain) was identified during a study of blood T cell repertoires in COVID-19. The table came from immunoSEQ multiplex PCR; TCRdb's copy has only in-frame clones and leaves some out. The sample includes about 140,000 clones, around 80% of them seen just once. The clonotype was recovered from a woman aged 18-29 years who had been exposed to COVID-19. The sequenced sample consisted of PBMCs or T cells enriched from blood (not recorded which).

The CDR3 is CASSVYASGTQYF. The CDR3 nucleotides read TGTGCCAGCAGCGTCTATGCCAGCGGGACCCAGTACTTC. The chain joins TRBV9 to TRBJ2-5, with D tentatively TRBD2 (5 bases). This CDR3 has 13 amino acids. Germline V CDR1 and CDR2: SGDLS, YYNGEE. Trimming took off 2 bases at V and 7 bases at J, with 12 bases between the two ends.